One sample yielded the 18 T cell receptor beta chains listed below, sequenced in a study of cytomegalovirus exposure and HLA in healthy donors. Primers for the PCR totalled 60 Vbeta and 13 Jbeta. TCRdb's table, derived via immunoSEQ multiplex PCR, lists solely in-frame clones and lacks some. The sample lists 200,000 to 250,000 clones; approximately 87% were seen once. Sequenced input: PBMCs. The receptor set was obtained from a human donor in good health.

The chain is built from TRBV4-1 and TRBJ2-2, with D tentatively TRBD2 (6 bases). Germline values: CDR1 MGHRA, CDR2 YSYEKL. The CDR3 is 19 residues long. V dropped 0 bases and J dropped 5 bases, with 22 bases sitting between them. The CDR3 DNA sequence: TGCGCCAGCAGCCAAGATTTATTCGGGCTAGCGAGGATAACCGGGGAGCTGTTTTTT. It codes for CASSQDLFGLARITGELFF.

In this sample, this clone turned up a few times. V usage is TRBV19 and J usage is TRBJ1-5; the match to TRBD1 covers 8 bases. Germline CDR1 reads LNHDA; CDR2 reads SQIVND (reference sequence). V gave up 5 bases and J gave up 6 bases; unmatched junction bases: 9. The CDR3 length is 15 residues. The CDR3 bases are TGTGCCAGTAGTCCAGGGGGCGTGAGTTCTCAGCCCCAGCATTTT. This encodes CASSPGGVSSQPQHF.

The V and J genes are TRBV6-6 and TRBJ2-1; D not certain. The CDR3 has 11 amino acids. Trimming shortened V by 7 bases and J by 5 bases, and 6 bases separated the two germline ends. The germline V gene encodes CDR1 MNHNY and CDR2 SVGAGI (reference sequence). The CDR3 sequence is CASKTNNEQFF. CDR3 DNA sequence: TGTGCCAGCAAAACAAACAATGAGCAGTTCTTC.

As concerns this clone: A junction end diverges from the germline sequence, so it may reflect a read error. The rearrangement joins TRBV7-7 to TRBJ1-5; weak D call: TRBD1 (6 bases). Germline-derived CDR1 and CDR2 are SSHAT and FNYEAQ (reference sequence). The CDR3 spans 16 residues. In DNA, the CDR3 is TGTGCTAGCAGCCCACCTGGTTGGGGGCCAAATCAGCCCCAGCATTTT. Encoded protein: CASSPPGWGPNQPQHF.

V gene TRBV4-2 combines with J gene TRBJ2-4; 14 positions agree with TRBD2. Trimming removed 3 bases from V and 1 base from J; junction bases left unmatched: 8. Germline assignment: CDR1 LGHNA and CDR2 YNFKEQ. The CDR3 consists of 19 residues. CDR3 DNA sequence: TGTGCCAGCAGCCAGGATGGGACTAGCGGGAGTAGGGCCAAAAACATTCAGTACTTC. Protein: CASSQDGTSGSRAKNIQYF.

J is TRBJ1-2 and V is TRBV5-1; D possibly corresponds to TRBD1 (5 bases). CDR3 length: 14 amino acids. V lost 4 bases to trimming and J lost 6 bases, with 16 bases between them. From germline, CDR1 is SGHRS and CDR2 YFSETQ. The CDR3: CASSAGSGVDGYTF. DNA for the CDR3: TGCGCCAGCAGCGCAGGGTCCGGAGTAGATGGCTACACCTTC.

V and J are TRBV10-3 and TRBJ2-3, with D maybe TRBD1 (7 bases). This CDR3 contains 16 residues. Germline CDR1 ENHRY, CDR2 SYGVKD. V gave up 7 bases and J gave up 3 bases, with 20 bases separating them. CDR3 in amino acids: CAIKAGQNRGTDTQYF. DNA of the CDR3: TGTGCCATCAAGGCGGGACAGAATCGTGGAACAGATACGCAGTATTTT.

V gene TRBV4-1 combines with J gene TRBJ2-7; 8 bases align to TRBD1. There are 15 residues in the CDR3. Losses at the gene ends were 1 base for V and 2 bases for J; bases not matched to a gene: 4. Germline V lookup: CDR1 MGHRA, CDR2 YSYEKL. The CDR3 sequence is CASSQGQGLPYEQYF. CDR3 nucleotide sequence: TGCGCCAGCAGCCAAGGACAGGGGCTACCCTACGAGCAGTACTTC.

V usage is TRBV6-1 and J usage is TRBJ2-7; D unresolved. Germline CDR1 and CDR2: MNHNS and SASEGT. V lost 2 bases and J lost 1, with 9 bases in between. The CDR3 runs to 14 residues. This chain's CDR3 is CASSEIQASYEQYF. CDR3 DNA: TGTGCCAGCAGTGAAATTCAGGCGTCCTACGAGCAGTACTTC.

Here the CDR3 DNA reads TGTGCCAGCAGCATAAGGACGAGACCGGGAACAGATACGCAGTATTTT. The encoded protein is CASSIRTRPGTDTQYF. The chain recombines TRBV7-2 with TRBJ2-3; perhaps TRBD2 as D (5 bases). Trimming removed 5 bases from V and 3 bases from J, with 18 bases in between. The CDR3 contains 16 residues. Germline lookup yields CDR1 SGHTA and CDR2 FQGNSA.

This chain links TRBV20-1 with TRBJ2-7; D unresolved. V was shortened by 5 bases and J by 7 bases, with 6 bases between the two germline ends. The germline V gene encodes CDR1 DFQATT and CDR2 SNEGSKA (reference sequence). CDR3 size: 9 residues. CDR3 DNA: TGCAGTGCTGGGCATGAGCAGTACTTC. It yields the protein CSAGHEQYF.

The chain is built from TRBV28 and TRBJ2-7; perhaps TRBD2 as D (5 bases). The CDR3 contains 15 residues. Between the trimmed V and J ends, which lost 5 bases and 7 bases, there was a span of 21 bases. The germline V gene encodes CDR1 MDHEN and CDR2 SYDVKM. The DNA of the CDR3 is TGTGCCAGCAGTCCTCAAGGACTCCGCCGTGCGGAGCAGTACTTC. Residues: CASSPQGLRRAEQYF.

The J gene is TRBJ2-3, the V gene TRBV19; 12 nucleotides line up with TRBD2. With 4 bases clipped from V and 3 bases from J, the junction kept 8 bases outside the gene matches. CDR3 length: 17 amino acids. Germline loops: CDR1 LNHDA, CDR2 SQIVND (reference sequence). The CDR3 protein is CASSTDIGLAGTDTQYF. CDR3 in DNA: TGTGCCAGTAGTACCGACATCGGACTAGCGGGAACAGATACGCAGTATTTT.

CDR3 sequence (DNA): TGTGCCAGCAGTGAATACGGGGGAAGCTCCTACAATGAGCAGTTCTTC. This sequence encodes CASSEYGGSSYNEQFF. V usage is TRBV25-1 and J usage is TRBJ2-1, with D possibly being TRBD2 (6 bases). V was clipped by 0 bases and J by 0 bases, with 9 bases between them. In germline, CDR1 is MGHDK, CDR2 SYGVNS. The CDR3 covers 16 residues.

The J gene is TRBJ2-7, the V gene TRBV6-6, with 8 bases aligning to TRBD2. V was pared by 0 bases and J by 0 bases, with 1 base of the junction left unmatched. This CDR3 comprises 15 residues. The germline gives CDR1 MNHNY, CDR2 SVGAGI (reference sequence). The CDR3 loop reads CASSYSSGSSYEQYF. CDR3 sequence (DNA): TGTGCCAGCAGTTACTCGAGCGGGAGCTCCTACGAGCAGTACTTC.

This sequence joins TRBV15 and TRBJ2-7, with TRBD2 matching over 9 bases. With V trimmed by 0 bases and J by 9 bases, 6 bases remained unmatched. The CDR3 has 14 residues. Germline V gene data show CDR1 as LNHNV and CDR2 as YYDKDF (reference sequence). This CDR3 reads CATSRDSGSFGQYF. CDR3 DNA: TGTGCCACCAGCAGAGATAGCGGGAGTTTCGGGCAGTACTTC.

This sequence joins TRBV10-3 and TRBJ1-2; D not certain. Germline lookup yields CDR1 ENHRY and CDR2 SYGVKD. V shed 0 bases and J shed 1 base, with 9 bases lying between them. The CDR3 spans 15 residues. The CDR3 region is CAISESTGVNYGYTF. As DNA, the CDR3 is TGTGCCATCAGTGAGTCGACCGGGGTTAACTATGGCTACACCTTC.

V gene TRBV7-9 combines with J gene TRBJ2-7; D remains ambiguous. CDR3 length: 11 residues. Germline V lookup: CDR1 SEHNR, CDR2 FQNEAQ (reference sequence). Trimming cost V 6 bases and J 3 bases, with 6 bases left between them. CDR3 in amino acids: CASSRDYEQYF. For the CDR3, the DNA is TGTGCCAGCAGTCGCGACTACGAGCAGTACTTC.